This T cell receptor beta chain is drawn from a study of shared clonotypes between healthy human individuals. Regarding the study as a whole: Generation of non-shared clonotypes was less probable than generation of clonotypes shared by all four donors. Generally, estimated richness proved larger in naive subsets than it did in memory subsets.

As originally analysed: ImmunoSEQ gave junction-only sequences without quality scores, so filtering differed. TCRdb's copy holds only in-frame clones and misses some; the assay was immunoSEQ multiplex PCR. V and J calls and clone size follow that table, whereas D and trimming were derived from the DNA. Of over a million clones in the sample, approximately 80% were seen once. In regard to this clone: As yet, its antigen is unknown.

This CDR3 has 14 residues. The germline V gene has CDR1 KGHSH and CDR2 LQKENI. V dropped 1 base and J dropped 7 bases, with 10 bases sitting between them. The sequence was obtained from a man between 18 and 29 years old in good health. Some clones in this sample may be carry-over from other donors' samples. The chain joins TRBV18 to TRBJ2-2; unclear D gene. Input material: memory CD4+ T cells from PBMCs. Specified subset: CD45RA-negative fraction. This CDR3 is CASSPLQGLGELFF. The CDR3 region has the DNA TGTGCCAGCTCACCACTTCAAGGGCTCGGGGAGCTGTTTTTT.